Presented here are 3 T cell receptor beta chains from one specimen sequenced in a study of T-cell reconstitution after alpha-beta-depleted transplantation in children. Preparation of the TCRbeta library used unique molecular identifiers. TCRdb analysed the PCR reads with MiXCR anew, one entry per CDR3 protein. The table includes some 260,000 distinct CDR3 sequences, around 25% detected once. The source was PBMCs, mostly from graft donor cells, collected 360 days after TCRalphabeta/CD19-depleted stem cell transplant. Receptors were obtained from a female patient aged 2-9 years who had a stem cell transplant for congenital amegakaryocytic thrombocytopenia, so the T cells may come from the graft donor.

There are a few counts of this clonotype. The chain joins TRBV20-1 to TRBJ2-3; 14 bases line up with TRBD2. Germline CDR1 and CDR2: DFQATT and SNEGSKA (reference sequence). CDR3 length: 12 residues. The CDR3 coding sequence is TGCGGGACTAGCGGGAGTCCAGATACGCAGTATTTT. Translated, it gives CGTSGSPDTQYF.

The chain recombines TRBV12-3 or TRBV12-4 with TRBJ2-1, with 7 bases fitting TRBD1. V lost 6 bases, J lost 3 bases, and 11 bases stayed unmatched. This CDR3 is built from 16 residues. The CDR3 region is CASSRGTGVGYNEQFF. The CDR3 DNA reads as TGTGCCAGCAGCCGTGGAACAGGGGTGGGCTACAATGAGCAGTTCTTC.

This clonotype was recorded a few times. The V and J genes are TRBV29-1 and TRBJ1-5; no clear D. The CDR3 sequence is 14 residues long. Germline CDR1 reads SQVTM; CDR2 reads ANQGSEA. Trimming pared 6 bases from V and 5 bases from J, leaving 17 bases between. CDR3: CSVAAAGADQPQHF. The CDR3 nucleotides read TGCAGCGTGGCAGCGGCGGGAGCCGATCAGCCCCAGCATTTT.